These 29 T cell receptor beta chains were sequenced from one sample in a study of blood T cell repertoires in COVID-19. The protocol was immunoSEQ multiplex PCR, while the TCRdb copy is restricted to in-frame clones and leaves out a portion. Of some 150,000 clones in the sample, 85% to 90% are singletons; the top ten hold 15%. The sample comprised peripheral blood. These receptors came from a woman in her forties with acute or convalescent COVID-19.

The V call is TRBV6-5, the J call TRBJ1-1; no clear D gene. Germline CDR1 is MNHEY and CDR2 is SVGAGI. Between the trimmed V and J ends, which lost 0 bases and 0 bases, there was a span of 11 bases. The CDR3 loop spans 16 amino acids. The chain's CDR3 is CASSYSAEVMNTEAFF. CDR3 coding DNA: TGTGCCAGCAGTTACTCAGCGGAAGTTATGAACACTGAAGCTTTCTTT.

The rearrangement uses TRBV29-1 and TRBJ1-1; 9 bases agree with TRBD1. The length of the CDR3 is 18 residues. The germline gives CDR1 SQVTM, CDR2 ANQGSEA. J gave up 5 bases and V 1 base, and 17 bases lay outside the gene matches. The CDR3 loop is CSVEGARGDRVKRTEAFF. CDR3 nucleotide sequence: TGCAGCGTTGAAGGGGCCCGGGGGGACAGGGTAAAAAGGACTGAAGCTTTCTTT.

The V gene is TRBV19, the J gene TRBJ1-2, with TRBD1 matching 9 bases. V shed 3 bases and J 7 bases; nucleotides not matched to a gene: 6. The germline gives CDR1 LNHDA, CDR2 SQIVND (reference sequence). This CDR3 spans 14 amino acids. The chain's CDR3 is CASSISGQGRGYTF. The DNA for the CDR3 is TGTGCCAGTAGTATCTCGGGACAGGGACGTGGCTACACCTTC.

DNA for the CDR3: TGTGCCAGCAGCGGAGACGTCCCGACAGGGGAGCAGTACTTC. Encoded protein: CASSGDVPTGEQYF. The rearrangement joins TRBV9 to TRBJ2-7; 7 bases are shared with TRBD1. The CDR3 extends over 14 amino acids. Germline values: CDR1 SGDLS, CDR2 YYNGEE. Trimming at V came to 3 bases and at J to 7 bases, leaving 10 bases not matched to a gene.

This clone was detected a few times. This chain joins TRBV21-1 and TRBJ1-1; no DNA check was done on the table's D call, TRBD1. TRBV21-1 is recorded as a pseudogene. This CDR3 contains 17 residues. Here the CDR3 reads CASSKGPRQGMNTEAFF. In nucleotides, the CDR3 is TGTGCCAGCAGCAAGGGCCCGAGACAGGGAATGAACACTGAAGCTTTCTTT.

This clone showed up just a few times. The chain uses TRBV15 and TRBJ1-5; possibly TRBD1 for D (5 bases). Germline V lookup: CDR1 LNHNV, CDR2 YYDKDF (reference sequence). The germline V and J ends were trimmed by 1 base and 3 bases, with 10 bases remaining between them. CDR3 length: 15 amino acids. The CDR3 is CATSRVDSNNQPQHF. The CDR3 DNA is TGTGCCACCAGCAGAGTCGACAGCAACAATCAGCCCCAGCATTTT.

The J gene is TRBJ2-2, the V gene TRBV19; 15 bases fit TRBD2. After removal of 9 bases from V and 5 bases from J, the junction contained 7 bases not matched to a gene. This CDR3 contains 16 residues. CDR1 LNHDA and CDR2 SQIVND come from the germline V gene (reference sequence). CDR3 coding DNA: TGTGCCAGCAGGACTAGCGGGGGGGTCAAAACCGGGGAGCTGTTTTTT. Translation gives CASRTSGGVKTGELFF. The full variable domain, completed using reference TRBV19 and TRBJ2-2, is DGGITQSPKYLFRKEGQNVTLSCEQNLNHDAMYWYRQDPGQGLRLIYYSQIVNDFQKGDIAEGYSVSREKKESFPLTVTSAQKNPTAFYLCASRTSGGVKTGELFFGEGSRLTVL.

The CDR3 protein is CASSIGERGGYEQYF. CDR3 nucleotides: TGTGCCAGTAGTATAGGGGAGAGGGGAGGCTACGAGCAGTACTTC. The chain couples TRBV19 to TRBJ2-7; possibly TRBD2 for D (6 bases). V lost 1 base and J 3 bases, leaving 13 bases between the germline ends. From germline, CDR1 is LNHDA and CDR2 SQIVND (reference sequence). This CDR3 is built from 15 residues.

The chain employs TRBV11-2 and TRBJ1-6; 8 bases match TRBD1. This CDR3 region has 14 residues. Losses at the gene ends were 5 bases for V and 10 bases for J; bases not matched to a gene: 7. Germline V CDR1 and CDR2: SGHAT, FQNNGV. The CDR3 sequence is CASSRQGIRSPLHF. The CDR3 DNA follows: TGTGCCAGCAGCCGACAGGGGATAAGATCACCCCTCCACTTT.

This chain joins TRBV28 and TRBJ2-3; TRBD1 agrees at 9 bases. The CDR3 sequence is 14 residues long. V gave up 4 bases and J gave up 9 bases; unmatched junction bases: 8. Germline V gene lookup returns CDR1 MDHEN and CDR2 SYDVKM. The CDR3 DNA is TGTGCCAGCAGTTGGACAGGGGCGAGGGGGACGCAGTATTTT. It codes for CASSWTGARGTQYF.

The CDR3 DNA reads TGCGCCAGCAGCCCAAGTTGGCGGGGGACCCCCGGAGATACGCAGTATTTT. Its protein is CASSPSWRGTPGDTQYF. The chain links TRBV4-1 to TRBJ2-3; 7 bases are shared with TRBD2. V trimming: 4 bases; J trimming: 5 bases; junction bases outside the gene matches: 15. From germline, CDR1 is MGHRA and CDR2 YSYEKL. The CDR3 consists of 17 residues.

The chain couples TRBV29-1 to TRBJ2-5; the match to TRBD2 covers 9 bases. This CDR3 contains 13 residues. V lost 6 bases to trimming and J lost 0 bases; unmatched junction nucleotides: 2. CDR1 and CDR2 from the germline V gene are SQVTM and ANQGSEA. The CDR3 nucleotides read TGCAGCGTCGGACTAGCGTACCAAGAGACCCAGTACTTC. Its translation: CSVGLAYQETQYF.

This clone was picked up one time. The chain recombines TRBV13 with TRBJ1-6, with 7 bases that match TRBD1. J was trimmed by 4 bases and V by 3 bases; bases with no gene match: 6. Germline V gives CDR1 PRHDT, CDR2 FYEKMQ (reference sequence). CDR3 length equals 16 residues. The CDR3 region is CASSLGIQGYNSPLHF. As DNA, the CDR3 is TGTGCCAGCAGCTTGGGGATACAGGGGTATAATTCACCCCTCCACTTT.

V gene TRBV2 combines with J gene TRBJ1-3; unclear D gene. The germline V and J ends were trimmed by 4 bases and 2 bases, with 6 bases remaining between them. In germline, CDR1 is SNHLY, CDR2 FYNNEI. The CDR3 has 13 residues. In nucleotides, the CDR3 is TGTGCCAGCAGTGCAGTGGCTGGAAACACCATATATTTT. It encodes CASSAVAGNTIYF.

DNA for the CDR3: TGTGCCAGCAGTTACCAAGCGGATGAGCAGTTCTTC. It translates to CASSYQADEQFF. V usage is TRBV6-6 and J usage is TRBJ2-1; D is possibly TRBD2 (5 bases). The CDR3 has 12 amino acids. Trimming removed 2 bases at V and 8 bases at J, with 7 bases between. Germline assignment: CDR1 MNHNY and CDR2 SVGAGI (reference sequence).

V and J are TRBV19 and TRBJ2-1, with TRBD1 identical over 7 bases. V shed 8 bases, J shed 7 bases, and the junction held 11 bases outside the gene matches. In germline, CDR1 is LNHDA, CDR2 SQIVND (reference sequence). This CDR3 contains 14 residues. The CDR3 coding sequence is TGTGCCAGTGGGGACAGTACGGATAGGAATGAGCAGTTCTTC. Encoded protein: CASGDSTDRNEQFF.

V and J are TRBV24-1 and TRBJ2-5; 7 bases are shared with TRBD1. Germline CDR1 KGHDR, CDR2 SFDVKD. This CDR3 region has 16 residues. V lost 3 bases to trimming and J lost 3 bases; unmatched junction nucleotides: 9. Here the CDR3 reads CATSDDHRTGKETQYF. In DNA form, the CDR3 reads TGTGCCACCAGTGATGATCACCGGACAGGTAAAGAGACCCAGTACTTC.

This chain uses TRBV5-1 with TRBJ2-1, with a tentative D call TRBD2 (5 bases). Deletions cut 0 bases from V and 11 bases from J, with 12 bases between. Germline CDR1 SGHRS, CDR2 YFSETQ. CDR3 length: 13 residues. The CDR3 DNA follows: TGCGCCAGCAGCTTGGACAGCGGCAAACAGCAGTTCTTC. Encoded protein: CASSLDSGKQQFF. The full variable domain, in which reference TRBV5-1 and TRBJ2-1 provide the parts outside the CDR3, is KAGVTQTPRYLIKTRGQQVTLSCSPISGHRSVSWYQQTPGQGLQFLFEYFSETQRNKGNFPGRFSGRQFSNSRSEMNVSTLELGDSALYLCASSLDSGKQQFFGPGTRLTVL.

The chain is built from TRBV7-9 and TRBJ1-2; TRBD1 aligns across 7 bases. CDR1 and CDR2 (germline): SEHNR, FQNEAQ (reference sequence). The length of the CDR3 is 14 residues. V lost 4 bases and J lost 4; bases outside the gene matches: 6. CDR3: CASSSDRSLYGYTF. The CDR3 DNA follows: TGTGCCAGCAGCTCGGACAGGTCTCTCTATGGCTACACCTTC.

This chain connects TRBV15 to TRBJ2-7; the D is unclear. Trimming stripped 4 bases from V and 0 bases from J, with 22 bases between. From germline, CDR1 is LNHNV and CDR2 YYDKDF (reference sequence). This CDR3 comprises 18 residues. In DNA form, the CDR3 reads TGTGCCACCAGCACAACCCTGTCTCGAGGCCCTTACTCCTACGAGCAGTACTTC. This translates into CATSTTLSRGPYSYEQYF.

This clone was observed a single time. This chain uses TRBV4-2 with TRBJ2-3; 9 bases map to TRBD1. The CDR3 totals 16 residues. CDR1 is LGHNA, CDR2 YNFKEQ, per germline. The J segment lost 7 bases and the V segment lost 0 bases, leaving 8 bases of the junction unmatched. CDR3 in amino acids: CASSQEAGTGFHTQYF. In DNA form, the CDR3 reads TGTGCCAGCAGCCAAGAGGCAGGGACAGGGTTTCATACGCAGTATTTT.

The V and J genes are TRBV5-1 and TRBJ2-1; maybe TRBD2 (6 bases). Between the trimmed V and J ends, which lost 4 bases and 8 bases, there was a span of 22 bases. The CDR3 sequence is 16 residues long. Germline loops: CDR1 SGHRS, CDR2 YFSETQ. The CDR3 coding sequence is TGCGCCAGCAGCCGTGCCGATTCCGGACTAATGGATGAGCAGTTCTTC. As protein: CASSRADSGLMDEQFF. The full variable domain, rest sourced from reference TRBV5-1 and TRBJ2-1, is KAGVTQTPRYLIKTRGQQVTLSCSPISGHRSVSWYQQTPGQGLQFLFEYFSETQRNKGNFPGRFSGRQFSNSRSEMNVSTLELGDSALYLCASSRADSGLMDEQFFGPGTRLTVL.

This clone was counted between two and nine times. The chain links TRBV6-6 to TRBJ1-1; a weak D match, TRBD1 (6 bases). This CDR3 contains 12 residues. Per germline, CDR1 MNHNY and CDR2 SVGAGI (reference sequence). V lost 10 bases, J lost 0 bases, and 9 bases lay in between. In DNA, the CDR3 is TGTGCCATTAGACAGGTGAACACTGAAGCTTTCTTT. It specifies CAIRQVNTEAFF.

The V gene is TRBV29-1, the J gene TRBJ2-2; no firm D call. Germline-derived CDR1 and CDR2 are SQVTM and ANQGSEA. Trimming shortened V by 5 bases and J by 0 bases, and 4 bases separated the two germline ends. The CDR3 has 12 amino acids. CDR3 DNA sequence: TGCAGCGTTTTCGCGAACACCGGGGAGCTGTTTTTT. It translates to CSVFANTGELFF.

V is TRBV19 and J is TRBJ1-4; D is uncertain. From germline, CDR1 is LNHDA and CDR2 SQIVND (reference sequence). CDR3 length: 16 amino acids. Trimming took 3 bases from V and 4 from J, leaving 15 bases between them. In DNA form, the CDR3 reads TGTGCCAGTAGTATTGACGCGGCAGATTATAATGAAAAACTGTTTTTT. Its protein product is CASSIDAADYNEKLFF.

The CDR3 loop reads CASSQGTQELDSPLHF. Written as DNA, the CDR3 is TGTGCCAGCAGCCAAGGCACACAGGAATTGGATTCACCCCTCCACTTT. The V call is TRBV4-2, the J call TRBJ1-6, with a possible D match to TRBD1 (5 bases). CDR3 length: 16 amino acids. The V and J ends lost 1 base and 8 bases respectively, with 15 bases between them. Germline CDR1 reads LGHNA; CDR2 reads YNFKEQ.

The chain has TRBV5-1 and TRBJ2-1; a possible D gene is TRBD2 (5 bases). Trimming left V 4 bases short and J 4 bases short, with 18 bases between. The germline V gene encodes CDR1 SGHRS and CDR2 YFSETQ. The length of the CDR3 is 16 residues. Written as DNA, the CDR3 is TGCGCCAGCAGCACACGGACTTTACAGATTTACAATGAGCAGTTCTTC. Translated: CASSTRTLQIYNEQFF.

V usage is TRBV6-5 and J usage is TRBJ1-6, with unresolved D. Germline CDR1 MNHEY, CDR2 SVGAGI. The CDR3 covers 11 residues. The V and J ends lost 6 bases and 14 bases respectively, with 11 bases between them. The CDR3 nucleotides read TGTGCCAGCAGCGAGCAAGAGGCCCTCCACTTT. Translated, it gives CASSEQEALHF.

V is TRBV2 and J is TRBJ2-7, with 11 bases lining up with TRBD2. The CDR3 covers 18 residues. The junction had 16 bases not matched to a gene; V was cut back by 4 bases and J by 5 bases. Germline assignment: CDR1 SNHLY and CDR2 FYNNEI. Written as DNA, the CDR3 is TGTGCCAGCAGTGTATATAGGACTAGCGGGCCAGAACGGAACGAGCAGTACTTC. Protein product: CASSVYRTSGPERNEQYF.